This T cell receptor (beta chain) was identified in a study of T cell repertoires in cytomegalovirus infection. On this clonotype: Antigen: not known.

The CDR3 spans 17 residues. The V and J ends lost 1 base and 0 bases respectively, with 13 bases between them. TCRdb independently ran MiXCR on the reads; one entry per CDR3 protein. The sample gives some 700,000 distinct CDR3 sequences, around 30% of which show up once; 18% is in the top ten. Specimen: cultured PBMCs, collected from culture after CMV antigen stimulation. This chain links TRBV12-3 or TRBV12-4 with TRBJ1-3, with D possibly matching TRBD1 (5 bases). This receptor was obtained from a human donor in good health (CMV status not recorded). Some clones in this sample may be carry-over from other donors' samples. The CDR3 loop is CASSLGRAVISGNTIYF. In nucleotides, the CDR3 is TGTGCCAGCAGTTTAGGCAGGGCCGTTATCTCTGGAAACACCATATATTTT.